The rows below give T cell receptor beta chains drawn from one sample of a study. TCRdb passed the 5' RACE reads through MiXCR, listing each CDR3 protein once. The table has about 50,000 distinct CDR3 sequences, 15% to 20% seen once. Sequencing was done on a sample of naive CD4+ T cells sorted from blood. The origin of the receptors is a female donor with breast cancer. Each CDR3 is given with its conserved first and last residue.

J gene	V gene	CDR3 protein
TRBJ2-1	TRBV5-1	CASSSGLAGGVEQFF
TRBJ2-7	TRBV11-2	CASSLFDTYEQYF
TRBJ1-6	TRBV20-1	CSAPWDSSNSPLHF
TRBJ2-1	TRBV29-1	CSVEDRASSSSYDELFF
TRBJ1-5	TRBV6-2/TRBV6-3	CASSYSGAIQPQHF
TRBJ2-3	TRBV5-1	CASRPDPRDTQYF
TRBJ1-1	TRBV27	CASSFDRRNTEAFF
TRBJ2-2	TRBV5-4	CASSLDGSNTGELFF
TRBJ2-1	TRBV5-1	CASYDQSSYNEQFF
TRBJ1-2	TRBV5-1	CASSLDRVKGYTF
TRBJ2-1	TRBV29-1	CSVWDRAYNEQFF
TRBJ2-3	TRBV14	CASSPSGRTNTQYF
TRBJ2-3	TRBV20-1	CSARRKRLPVTQYF
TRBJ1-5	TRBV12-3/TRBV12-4	CASSLGSGYTAQHF
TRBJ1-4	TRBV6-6	CASSYGALATNEKLFF
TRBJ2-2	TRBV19	CASFYQGQYNTGELFF
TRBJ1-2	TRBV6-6	CASIRQGPYGYTF
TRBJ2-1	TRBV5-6	CASRQYGTGGNEQFF
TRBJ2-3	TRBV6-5	CASSYAAGGTSDTQYF
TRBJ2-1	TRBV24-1	CATSDGTGPNNEQFF
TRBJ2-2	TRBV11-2	CASSPQWGGTGELFF
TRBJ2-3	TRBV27	CASSSGTSGPHDTQYF
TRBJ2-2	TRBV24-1	CATSPRTGPDTGELFF
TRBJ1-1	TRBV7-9	CASTPLSNLENTEAFF
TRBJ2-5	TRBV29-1	CSARLAGQETQYF
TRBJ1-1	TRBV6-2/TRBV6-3	CASRTYQNTEAFF
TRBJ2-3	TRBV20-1	CSARDPSTSTDTQYF
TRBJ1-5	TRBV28	CASSITGLGGREPQHF
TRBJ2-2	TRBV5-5	CASSGLAGVDTGGLFF
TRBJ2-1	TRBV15	CATSSPGTSGSYEQFF
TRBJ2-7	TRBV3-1	CASRQGMDYEQYF
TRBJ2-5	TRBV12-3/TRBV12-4	CASSPGLAETQYF
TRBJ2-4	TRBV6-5	CASSLTGGNIQYF
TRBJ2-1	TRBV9	CASSVEALADLYNEQFF
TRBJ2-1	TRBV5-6	CASQRTPQNDEQFF
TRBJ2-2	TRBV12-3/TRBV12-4	CASRREYSTGELFF
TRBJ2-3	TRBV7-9	CASSFGGGADTQYF